The rows below give T cell receptor beta chains drawn from one sample of a study of blood T cell repertoires in COVID-19. Profiled with immunoSEQ multiplex PCR; TCRdb holds only in-frame clones, not every one. The sample holds approximately 76,000 clones, more than 75% seen once. Input material: peripheral blood. These receptors were obtained from a human donor in a cohort sampled during active COVID-19. CDR3s include the opening cysteine and the closing phenylalanine or tryptophan. D genes are given only for firm matches. The listing skips clone size in some rows; elsewhere it reads once, few, many or a size class.

v_call,j_call,d_call,clone_size,cdr3_nt,cdr3_aa
TRBV14,TRBJ2-7,TRBD2,.,TGTGCCAGCAGCCAAATAGCGGGGGTAACCTACGAGCAGTACTTC,CASSQIAGVTYEQYF
TRBV7-2,TRBJ1-5,TRBD1,.,TGTGCCAGCAGCTCCCCACAGGGGAATCAGCCCCAGCATTTT,CASSSPQGNQPQHF
TRBV5-1,TRBJ2-1,.,.,TGCGCCAGCAGCTTTGGGTCACAGGGTATTATTGAGCAGTTCTTC,CASSFGSQGIIEQFF
TRBV11-2,TRBJ2-7,TRBD2,.,TGTGCCAGCAGCTTAAAAGGCAGCGGGGCTTACGAGCAGTACTTC,CASSLKGSGAYEQYF
TRBV27,TRBJ1-2,TRBD1,.,TGTGCCAGCAGCCCCCGGGGTACAGGGGAATCTGGTGGCTACACCTTC,CASSPRGTGESGGYTF
TRBV13,TRBJ2-7,TRBD1,.,TGTGCCAGCAGCGAGGGACAGGGAGCCTACGAGCAGTACTTC,CASSEGQGAYEQYF
TRBV11-2,TRBJ2-6,TRBD1,.,TGTGCCAGCAGCTTAGAGCGACAGGGGACCATTCCCTCTGGGGCCAACGTCCTGACTTTC,CASSLERQGTIPSGANVLTF
TRBV11-2,TRBJ1-2,.,.,TGTGCCAGCAGCCCTTTCAGGCCGTTAATTTGGAGGGGCTACACCTTC,CASSPFRPLIWRGYTF
TRBV29-1,TRBJ1-2,.,.,TGCAGCGTTGAAACAGCTAACTATGGCTACACCTTC,CSVETANYGYTF
TRBV27,TRBJ2-7,.,.,TGTGCCAGCAGTTTAGGGCGACGTTACTACGAGCAGTACTTC,CASSLGRRYYEQYF
TRBV24-1,TRBJ1-1,TRBD1,.,TGTGCCACGTCCTGGAGGGGACAGTTCTCGATGGAAGCTTTCTTT,CATSWRGQFSMEAFF
TRBV6-1,TRBJ1-2,TRBD1,.,TGTGCCAGCAGTGAACGAGGACAGGGCAACTATGGCTACACCTTC,CASSERGQGNYGYTF
TRBV7-3,TRBJ1-1,.,.,TGTGCCAGCAGCTCAATTGGGAGGGGGAACACTGAAGCTTTCTTT,CASSSIGRGNTEAFF
TRBV7-2,TRBJ1-1,TRBD1,.,TGTGCCAGCAGCGATAGACAGGGGGCGCAAATTAAAGCTTTCTTT,CASSDRQGAQIKAFF
TRBV21-1,TRBJ2-7,.,.,TGTGCCAGCAGCACCTGGAGACAGGGCTCCTACGAGCAGTACTTC,CASSTWRQGSYEQYF
TRBV12-3/TRBV12-4,TRBJ1-2,TRBD1,.,TGTGCCAGCAGTTCACAGGGGGCGGGTGGCTACACCTTC,CASSSQGAGGYTF
TRBV6-5,TRBJ1-1,.,once,TGTGCCAGCAGTTACCCAGGGTCGGTCGCTGAAGCTTTCTTT,CASSYPGSVAEAFF
TRBV2,TRBJ2-7,.,.,TGTGCCAGCAGTGGACAGTTATACGAGCAGTACTTC,CASSGQLYEQYF
TRBV5-1,TRBJ2-5,TRBD1,.,TGCGCCAGCAGCTTGGTAGGACAGGGTTTGGAGACCCAGTACTTC,CASSLVGQGLETQYF
TRBV2,TRBJ2-5,TRBD2,once,TGTGCCAGCAGTGACCCCCCGGGACTAGCCGAGCTCGGTCGGGAGACCCAGTACTTC,CASSDPPGLAELGRETQYF
TRBV11-2,TRBJ1-6,TRBD1,.,TGTGCCAGCAGCTTACGACGGGGACAGGAGGGAGGTTCACCCCTCCACTTT,CASSLRRGQEGGSPLHF
TRBV7-3,TRBJ1-1,.,.,TGTGCCAGCAGCCCACAGGGTAGGGCTGAAGCTTTCTTT,CASSPQGRAEAFF
TRBV27,TRBJ1-5,.,.,TGTGCCAGCGGACAAAATCAGCCCCAGCATTTT,CASGQNQPQHF
TRBV12-3/TRBV12-4,TRBJ1-1,TRBD1,.,TGTGCCAGCTGCGGGACAGGGGTTCCTGAAGCTTTCTTT,CASCGTGVPEAFF
TRBV5-4,TRBJ2-7,TRBD2,.,TGTGCCAGCAGCCAGGGACTAGCGGATTCCTACGAGCAGTACTTC,CASSQGLADSYEQYF
TRBV19,TRBJ1-6,TRBD1,.,TGTGCCAGTAGGACAGGGAAAGGTTCACCCCTCCACTTT,CASRTGKGSPLHF
TRBV24-1,TRBJ1-2,TRBD1,.,TGTGCCACCAGTGATTCGGTCGCAGGGGGCATTTTTAGGTATCGCTACACCTTC,CATSDSVAGGIFRYRYTF
TRBV9,TRBJ1-1,TRBD1,.,TGTGCCAGCAGCTACAACAGGGGGCACCCCACTGAAGCTTTCTTT,CASSYNRGHPTEAFF
TRBV7-9,TRBJ2-7,TRBD1,.,TGTGCCAGCAGCTTGACAGGGGCATCCTACGAGCAGTACTTC,CASSLTGASYEQYF
TRBV2,TRBJ2-7,.,.,TGTGCCAGCAGTGAGGTCAGGTACGAGCAGTACTTC,CASSEVRYEQYF
TRBV6-2/TRBV6-3,TRBJ1-1,TRBD1,.,TGTGCCAGCAGTTCGGGGAACAGGGGGGTCACTGAAGCTTTCTTT,CASSSGNRGVTEAFF
TRBV28,TRBJ1-5,TRBD1,once,TGTGCCAGCAGACGCCCAGGGGGAACCACCCAGTTGTATAGCAATCAGCCCCAGCATTTT,CASRRPGGTTQLYSNQPQHF
TRBV21-1,TRBJ2-7,.,.,TGTGCCAGCAGCAAAGGGAGAGAGCAGTACTTC,CASSKGREQYF
TRBV12-5,TRBJ2-2,TRBD1,.,TGTGCTAGTGGAAGGGCCGGACAGGGAGCGAACACCGGGGAGCTGTTTTTT,CASGRAGQGANTGELFF
TRBV11-2,TRBJ1-1,.,.,TGTGCCAGCAGCTCGATTCGAGACAGGAACACTGAAGCTTTCTTT,CASSSIRDRNTEAFF
TRBV6-6,TRBJ2-7,.,.,TGTGCCAGCAGTACAGCCGGGACACGTACTACCTACGAGCAGTACTTC,CASSTAGTRTTYEQYF
TRBV12-5,TRBJ1-2,.,.,TGTGCTAGTGGTTTGATTATAGGACAGACATCCTATGGCTACACCTTC,CASGLIIGQTSYGYTF
TRBV7-2,TRBJ2-7,.,.,TGTGCCAGCAGCCGCGACACCTACGAGCAGTACTTC,CASSRDTYEQYF
TRBV6-1,TRBJ2-7,TRBD2,.,TGTGCCAGCAGTGAACGACGGGGGGAGAAGTACTTC,CASSERRGEKYF
TRBV27,TRBJ2-7,TRBD2,.,TGTGCCAGCAGTCCGGGGACTAGCGGGGGCGACGAGCAGTACTTC,CASSPGTSGGDEQYF
TRBV6-5,TRBJ2-1,.,.,TGTGCCATCCACCCCCAGGAGGTTATAAATGAGCAGTTCTTC,CAIHPQEVINEQFF
TRBV7-9,TRBJ1-4,TRBD1,few,TGTGCCAGCACTTCGGGAGGGGGCGCGGCTAATGAAAAACTGTTTTTT,CASTSGGGAANEKLFF
TRBV3-1/TRBV3-2,TRBJ2-7,.,.,TGTGCCAGCAGCCAACAGGGAAGGGGACACTACGAGCAGTACTTC,CASSQQGRGHYEQYF
TRBV6-4,TRBJ1-1,.,.,TGTGCCAGCAGTGAGACAGCCACTTTCGGGGAAGCTTTCTTT,CASSETATFGEAFF
TRBV14,TRBJ2-7,TRBD2,.,TGTGCCAGCAGCCCATTCCGGCGGGGGGCCTCCTACGAGCAGTACTTC,CASSPFRRGASYEQYF
TRBV4-2,TRBJ1-1,.,.,TGTGCCAGCGGATGGACAGACAACACTGAAGCTTTCTTT,CASGWTDNTEAFF
TRBV7-8,TRBJ1-2,.,.,TGTGCCAGCAGCTTTCTTATCTTTGAGGATGGCTACACCTTC,CASSFLIFEDGYTF
TRBV28,TRBJ2-7,TRBD1,.,TGTGCCAGCAGTTCAACCGACAGGGACTACGAGCAGTACTTC,CASSSTDRDYEQYF
TRBV7-9,TRBJ2-5,TRBD1,.,TGTGCCAGCAGCACAGTAGCAGGGGGACAGCAAGAGACCCAGTACTTC,CASSTVAGGQQETQYF
TRBV5-1,TRBJ1-1,.,.,TGCGCCAGCAGCTTGGACAGATTCGGCACTGAAGCTTTCTTT,CASSLDRFGTEAFF
TRBV7-2,TRBJ2-7,TRBD2,.,TGTGCCAGCAGCTTAGGAGGCGCTAGCGGGGTCTACGAGCAGTACTTC,CASSLGGASGVYEQYF
TRBV4-3,TRBJ2-7,.,.,TGCGCCAGCAGCCAAGGGGGTGGGGCCTCCTACGAGCAGTACTTC,CASSQGGGASYEQYF
TRBV7-6,TRBJ1-2,.,.,TGTGCCAGCAGCTTACTGGGGGCGGCGGGCTTTAACTATGGCTACACCTTC,CASSLLGAAGFNYGYTF
TRBV27,TRBJ2-7,TRBD1,.,TGTGCCAGCCACTCGCCCTTAGGACAGGGCGGCGAGCAGTACTTC,CASHSPLGQGGEQYF
TRBV27,TRBJ1-2,.,.,TGTGCCAGCAGCTTATATTTACCGACAGCGACTAACTATGGCTACACCTTC,CASSLYLPTATNYGYTF
TRBV3-1/TRBV3-2,TRBJ1-2,TRBD1,.,TGTGCCAGCAGCCAGGAGGGACAGGGGGCACCGACCTTC,CASSQEGQGAPTF